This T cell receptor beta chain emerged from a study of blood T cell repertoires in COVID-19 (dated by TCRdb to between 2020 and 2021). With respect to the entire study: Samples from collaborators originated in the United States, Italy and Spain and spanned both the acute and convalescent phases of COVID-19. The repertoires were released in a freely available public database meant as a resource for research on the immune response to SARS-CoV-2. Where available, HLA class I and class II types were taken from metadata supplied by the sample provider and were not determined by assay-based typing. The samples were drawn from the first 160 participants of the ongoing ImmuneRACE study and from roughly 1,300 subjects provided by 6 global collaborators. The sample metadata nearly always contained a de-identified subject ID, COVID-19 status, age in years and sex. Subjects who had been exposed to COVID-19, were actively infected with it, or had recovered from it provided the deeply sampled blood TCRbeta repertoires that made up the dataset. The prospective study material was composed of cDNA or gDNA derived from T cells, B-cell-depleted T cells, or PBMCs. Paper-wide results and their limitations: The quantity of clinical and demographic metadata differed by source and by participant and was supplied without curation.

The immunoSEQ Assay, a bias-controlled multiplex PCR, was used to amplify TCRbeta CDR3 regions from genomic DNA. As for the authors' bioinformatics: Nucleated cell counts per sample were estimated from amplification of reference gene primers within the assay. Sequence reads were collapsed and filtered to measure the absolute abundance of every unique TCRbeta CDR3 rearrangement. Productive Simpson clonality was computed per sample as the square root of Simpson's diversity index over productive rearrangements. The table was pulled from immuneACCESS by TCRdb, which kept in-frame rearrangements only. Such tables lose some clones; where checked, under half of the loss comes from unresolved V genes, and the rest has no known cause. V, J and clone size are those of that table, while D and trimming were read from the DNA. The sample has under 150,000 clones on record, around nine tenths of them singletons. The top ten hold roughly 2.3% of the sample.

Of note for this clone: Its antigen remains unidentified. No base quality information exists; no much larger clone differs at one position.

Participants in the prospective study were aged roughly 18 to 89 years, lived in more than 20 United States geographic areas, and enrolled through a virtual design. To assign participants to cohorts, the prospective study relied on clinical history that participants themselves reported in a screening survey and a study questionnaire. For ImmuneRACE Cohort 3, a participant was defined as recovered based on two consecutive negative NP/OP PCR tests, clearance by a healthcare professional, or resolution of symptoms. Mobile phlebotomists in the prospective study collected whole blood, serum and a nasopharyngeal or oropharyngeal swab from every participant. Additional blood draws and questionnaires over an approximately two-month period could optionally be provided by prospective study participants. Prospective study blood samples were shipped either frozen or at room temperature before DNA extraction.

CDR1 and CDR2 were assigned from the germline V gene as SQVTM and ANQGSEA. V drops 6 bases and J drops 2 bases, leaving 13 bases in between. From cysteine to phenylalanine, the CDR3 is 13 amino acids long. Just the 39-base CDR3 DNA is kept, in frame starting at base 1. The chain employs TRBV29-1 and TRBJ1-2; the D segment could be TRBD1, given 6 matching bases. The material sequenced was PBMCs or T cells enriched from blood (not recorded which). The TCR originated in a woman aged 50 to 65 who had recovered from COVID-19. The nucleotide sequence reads TGCAGCGTGACGTTGGGGGCAAACTATGGCTACACCTTC. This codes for CSVTLGANYGYTF.